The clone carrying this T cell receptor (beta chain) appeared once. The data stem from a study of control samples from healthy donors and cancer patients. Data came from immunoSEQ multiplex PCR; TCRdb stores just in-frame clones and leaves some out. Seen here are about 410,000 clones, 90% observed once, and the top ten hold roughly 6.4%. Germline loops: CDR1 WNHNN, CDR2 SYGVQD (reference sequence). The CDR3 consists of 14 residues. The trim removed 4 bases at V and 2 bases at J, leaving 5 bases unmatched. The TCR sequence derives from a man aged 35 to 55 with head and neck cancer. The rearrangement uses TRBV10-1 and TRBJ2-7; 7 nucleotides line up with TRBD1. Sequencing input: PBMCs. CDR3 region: CASSATGIPYEQYF. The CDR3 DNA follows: TGCGCCAGCAGTGCGACAGGGATACCCTACGAGCAGTACTTC.